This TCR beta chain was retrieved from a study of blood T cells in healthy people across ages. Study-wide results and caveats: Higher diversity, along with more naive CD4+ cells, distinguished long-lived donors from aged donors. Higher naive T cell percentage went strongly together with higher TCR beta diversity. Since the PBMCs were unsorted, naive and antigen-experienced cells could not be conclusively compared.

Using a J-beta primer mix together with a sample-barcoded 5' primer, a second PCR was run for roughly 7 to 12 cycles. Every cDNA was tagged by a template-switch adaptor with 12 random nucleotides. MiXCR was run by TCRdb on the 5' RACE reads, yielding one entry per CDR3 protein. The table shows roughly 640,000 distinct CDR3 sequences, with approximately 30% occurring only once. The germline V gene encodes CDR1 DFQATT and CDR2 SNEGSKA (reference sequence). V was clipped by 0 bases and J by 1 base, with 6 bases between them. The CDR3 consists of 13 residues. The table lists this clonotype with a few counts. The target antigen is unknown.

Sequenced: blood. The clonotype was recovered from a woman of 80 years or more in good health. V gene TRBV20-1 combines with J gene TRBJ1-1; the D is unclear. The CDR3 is CSARDPKNTEAFF. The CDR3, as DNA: TGCAGTGCTAGAGACCCAAAGAACACTGAAGCTTTCTTT.